These 4 T cell receptor beta chains share one sample of origin, sequenced in a study of T cell repertoires in cytomegalovirus infection. Each CDR3 protein gets one entry after TCRdb re-called the reads with MiXCR. Of around 740,000 distinct CDR3 sequences in the sample, roughly a third were seen once. The sample was PBMCs. These receptor sequences come from a human donor in good health (CMV status not recorded). Some clones in this sample may be carry-over from other donors' samples.

This clonotype was counted between two and nine times. V is TRBV12-3 or TRBV12-4 and J is TRBJ2-2, with TRBD2 matching 7 bases. This CDR3 is 16 amino acids long. Losses at the gene ends were 2 bases for V and 4 bases for J; bases not matched to a gene: 7. CDR3 protein: CASSLWVGGSTGELFF. The CDR3, as DNA: TGTGCCAGCAGTTTATGGGTCGGCGGGAGCACCGGGGAGCTGTTTTTT.

The chain carries TRBV27 and TRBJ2-1; no definite D call. Germline CDR1 MNHEY, CDR2 SMNVEV (reference sequence). V dropped 6 bases and J dropped 5 bases, with 17 bases sitting between them. The CDR3 loop spans 15 amino acids. CDR3 sequence reads: CASRSYARQNNEQFF. As DNA, the CDR3 is TGTGCCAGCAGATCATACGCACGCCAAAACAATGAGCAGTTCTTC.

The chain recombines TRBV28 with TRBJ1-2; D remains unclear. Germline V lookup: CDR1 MDHEN, CDR2 SYDVKM. This CDR3 spans 12 amino acids. Trimming stripped 8 bases from V and 4 bases from J, with 11 bases between. The CDR3 DNA is TGTGCCAGCGGCTGGGAAACCTATGGCTACACCTTC. Amino acids: CASGWETYGYTF.

V gene TRBV9 combines with J gene TRBJ1-1; TRBD1 aligns across 11 bases. Germline assignment: CDR1 SGDLS and CDR2 YYNGEE. The CDR3 is made up of 15 amino acids. V lost 3 bases, J lost 3 bases, and 4 bases stayed unmatched. The CDR3 bases are TGTGCCAGCAGCGGGACAGGGGGCTTAGACACTGAAGCTTTCTTT. Encoded protein: CASSGTGGLDTEAFF.